The source of this TCR beta chain is a study of cytomegalovirus exposure and HLA in healthy donors. About this clone itself: Its specificity is unknown.

Germline-derived CDR1 and CDR2 are MGHRA and YSYEKL. V lost 3 bases, J lost 1 base, and 12 bases lay in between. The CDR3 extends over 16 amino acids. With 60 Vbeta and 13 Jbeta primers, the PCR was carried out. Some clones are missing from TCRdb's copy, which holds only in-frame ones; the method was immunoSEQ multiplex PCR. Here the sample spans 100,000 to 150,000 clones, 80% being singletons. Whole-study results and caveats: According to reports, the classifier identified cytomegalovirus status with high specificity and sensitivity. Earlier analysis found most TCR beta V segments productive about 87% or about 30% of the time.

This receptor was taken from a woman aged 40 to 49 in good health and CMV-seronegative. This rearrangement joins TRBV4-1 to TRBJ2-2, with D possibly being TRBD1 (5 bases). Sequencing was done on a sample of PBMCs. DNA of the CDR3: TGCGCCAGCAGCCAGAGCCCCAGGGAGAACACCGGGGAGCTGTTTTTT. This gives the protein CASSQSPRENTGELFF.